These 10 T cell receptor beta chains were sequenced from one sample in a study of regulatory T cells in long-lasting Graves disease. As to time point: newly diagnosed GD, antithyroid drugs for less than 3 months. Preparation of the TCR library used RNA extracted from PBMCs. To make TCR beta libraries, researchers used iRepertoire HTBI primers and Arm-PCR of CDR3 regions. TCRdb fed the multiplex PCR reads into MiXCR, producing one record per CDR3 protein. This table holds roughly 360,000 distinct CDR3 sequences, roughly 12% found once. The same specimen was also included in a second study, on T cells in Graves' hyperthyroidism and ophthalmopathy.

Here the sequenced sample was peripheral blood mononuclear cells (PBMCs), taken at new diagnosis, from a patient treated with antithyroid drugs. These receptors came from a woman under 30 with Graves disease.

This clonotype was counted many times. The gene calls are TRBV12-3 or TRBV12-4 and TRBJ2-1; D might be TRBD2 (6 bases). The CDR3 is 15 residues long. The V end lost 6 bases, the J end lost 5 bases, and 17 bases lay between the germline ends. For the CDR3, the DNA is TGTGCCAGCAGCAGACTAGAGGGTTCAGACAATGAGCAGTTCTTC. Translated, it gives CASSRLEGSDNEQFF.

Comments on this clonotype: This may arise from a read error, as a much more abundant clone is one base away. The J gene is TRBJ1-5, the V gene TRBV18; unclear D gene. This CDR3 is 18 amino acids long. The V gene lost 2 bases and the J gene lost 1 base, with 18 bases spanning the gap. Per germline, CDR1 KGHSH and CDR2 LQKENI. The CDR3 nucleotides read TGTGCCAGCTCACCATTTCAGGTCCTATCGACCAGCAATCAGCCCCAGCATTTT. It codes for CASSPFQVLSTSNQPQHF.

In its sample, this clonotype was seen many times. The chain is built from TRBV20-1 and TRBJ2-1, with D unclear. Trimming shortened V by 0 bases and J by 10 bases, and 7 bases separated the two germline ends. Looked up from germline, CDR1 is DFQATT and CDR2 is SNEGSKA (reference sequence). The CDR3 consists of 11 residues. Here the CDR3 DNA reads TGCAGTGCTAGAGAAGACGGCGAGCAGTTCTTC. This encodes CSAREDGEQFF.

This clonotype was picked up many times. The chain combines TRBV6-1 with TRBJ2-2; D is undetermined. The V end was cut by 4 bases, the J end by 2 bases, with 8 bases between. This CDR3 has 14 residues. CDR1 is MNHNS, CDR2 SASEGT, per germline. The CDR3 sequence is CASSGSGNTGELFF. In DNA, the CDR3 is TGTGCCAGCAGTGGGTCAGGAAACACCGGGGAGCTGTTTTTT.

This sequence joins TRBV7-9 and TRBJ2-7, with 8 bases fitting TRBD1. This CDR3 is built from 13 residues. Germline V CDR1 and CDR2: SEHNR, FQNEAQ (reference sequence). V trimming: 10 bases; J trimming: 6 bases; junction bases outside the gene matches: 11. The CDR3 DNA follows: TGTGCCACCGATGGGAGTGACAGGGGCGAGCAGTACGTC. Translated: CATDGSDRGEQYV.

Ten or more counts support this clonotype. This chain connects TRBV18 to TRBJ2-5; D ambiguous. The CDR3 extends over 12 amino acids. Germline V gene lookup returns CDR1 KGHSH and CDR2 LQKENI. Trimming removed 3 bases from V and 5 bases from J, with 7 bases in between. The CDR3 region has the DNA TGTGCCAGCTCACCGGAAAGGGAGACCCAGTACTTC. Translation: CASSPERETQYF.

The table lists this clonotype with many counts. The chain has TRBV6-1 and TRBJ1-2; the match to TRBD1 covers 7 bases. V lost 7 bases to trimming and J lost 3 bases; unmatched junction nucleotides: 11. The CDR3 is 15 amino acids. Germline V lookup: CDR1 MNHNS, CDR2 SASEGT. CDR3 protein: CASKDGTDPYYGYTF. Written as DNA, the CDR3 is TGTGCCAGCAAAGACGGGACAGACCCCTACTATGGCTACACCTTC.

CDR3 amino acids: CASSLRGGMDGYTF. In DNA form, the CDR3 reads TGTGCCAGCAGTTTACGGGGAGGAATGGATGGCTACACCTTC. V usage is TRBV27 and J usage is TRBJ1-2; D not resolved. Germline V gene data show CDR1 as MNHEY and CDR2 as SMNVEV (reference sequence). There are 14 residues in the CDR3. Trimming took 2 bases from V and 6 from J, leaving 13 bases between them.

The sample holds a few counts of this clonotype. This chain uses TRBV7-3 with TRBJ2-1; D is tentatively TRBD1 or TRBD2 (6 bases each). Looked up from germline, CDR1 is SGHTA and CDR2 is FQGTGA. The CDR3 sequence is 19 residues long. V dropped 0 bases and J dropped 1 base, with 19 bases sitting between them. CDR3: CASSLTPPGAGFSYNEQFF. CDR3 sequence (DNA): TGTGCCAGCAGCTTAACCCCACCGGGGGCAGGGTTTTCCTACAATGAGCAGTTCTTC. The whole variable domain, filled in from reference TRBV7-3 and TRBJ2-1, reads GAGVSQTPSNKVTEKGKYVELRCDPISGHTALYWYRQSLGQGPEFLIYFQGTGAADDSGLPNDRFFAVRPEGSVSTLKIQRTERGDSAVYLCASSLTPPGAGFSYNEQFFGPGTRLTVL.

This clonotype was detected ten times or more. This rearrangement joins TRBV28 to TRBJ1-4; D gene uncertain. With 6 bases removed from V and 5 bases from J, the gap between germline ends came to 10 bases. This CDR3 comprises 13 residues. CDR1 and CDR2 (germline): MDHEN, SYDVKM. As DNA, the CDR3 is TGTGCCAGCAGCCCCGACCAGAATGAAAAACTGTTTTTT. This translates into CASSPDQNEKLFF.